This paragraph reports one T cell receptor beta chain. The clone's antigen remains unknown. It has no much larger one-base neighbor in the sample; base qualities were not kept. This sample is drawn from a study of PD-1 blockade in classical Hodgkin lymphoma (dated by TCRdb to 2020 to 2021). In terms of the full investigation: Nivolumab dosing was 3 mg/kg intravenously every 2 weeks, continuing until either disease progression or unacceptable toxicity. A peripheral blood immune signature of response to PD-1 blockade in classical Hodgkin lymphoma was defined using TCR beta sequencing and CyTOF.

The paper as a whole reports these results and caveats: A significant rise by C4D1 was seen in CD4+ but not CD8+ TCR diversity (p=0.0027 vs p=0.16), with the rise being most apparent in complete responders (p=0.02). The study was limited to a single clinical trial cohort, and causes of repertoire differences, possibly disease activity or prior therapy, remained undefined. Trial patients with a complete response had baseline diversity similar to that of newly diagnosed patients, while partial responders and progressors had significantly lower diversity. Lower diversity was observed in patients in whom nivolumab was started less than 1 year after ASCT, and these patients were excluded from later analyses so that confounding by immune reconstitution would be avoided. Newly diagnosed patients were reported to have lower baseline TCR diversity than healthy donors, and relapsed/refractory patients were reported to have lower baseline TCR diversity still.

Genomic DNA was isolated using the Qiagen DNeasy kit from unsorted PBMCs as well as from negatively selected CD4+ and CD8+ fractions. Amplification of TCR beta CDR3 regions was done by immunoSEQ multiplex PCR with primers that anneal to V and J segments. A synthetic immune receptor repertoire was used to minimize amplification bias, and any residual bias was removed computationally once sequencing was done. From the authors' description of their analysis: Repertoire diversity was quantified as the Shannon entropy index using custom Python scripts. Unsorted, CD4+ and CD8+ repertoires were analyzed separately, except in combined analyses where CD4+ and CD8+ sequences were merged in silico. A clone was considered expanded if an increase in frequency of at least 2-fold after treatment relative to C1D1 was found, and a pseudocount of 0.5 was applied to clones undetected at baseline. Clones with 0 or 1 copy at C1D1 were defined as singleton clones, while clones with 2 or more copies were defined as non-singleton clones. Clones expanded in unsorted samples were annotated as CD4+, CD8+ or unknown by matching protein sequences in sorted samples from the same patient. Wilcoxon tests were applied to paired samples to test diversity changes from C1D1 to C4D1. This is the immuneACCESS table as TCRdb keeps it, with only in-frame sequences that have V and J called. A part of the clones is gone; compared with another copy, unresolved V genes explain less than half, and the rest is unexplained. V and J calls and clone size are as listed in that table; D and trimming were resolved from the DNA. The sample data list tens of thousands of clones, and approximately 73% of these were observed just once. Roughly 9.6% of the sample rests with the top ten.

V loses 4 bases, J loses 5 bases, and the germline ends lie 5 bases apart. From its cysteine to its phenylalanine, the CDR3 spans 11 amino acids. Only the CDR3 part of the read is kept: 33 bases, read in frame from the first base. CDR1 is given as MNHNY and CDR2 as SVGAGI, both from the germline V gene (reference sequence). The time point tag for this specimen amounts to: cycle 1 day 1 (C1D1), immediately before nivolumab initiation. Relapse after autologous stem cell transplantation had occurred in all trial patients, and cohorts A, B and C were distinguished by prior brentuximab vedotin exposure. A total of around 60 patients with relapsed/refractory classical Hodgkin lymphoma made up the trial cohort, and each patient's best overall response was complete response, partial response or progressive disease. In the multi-cohort phase II CheckMate 205 trial, trial patients received single-agent nivolumab. An independent review committee assessed best overall response by applying the 2007 International Working Group response criteria. Trial PBMCs were collected just before the start of nivolumab (C1D1) and during therapy at cycle 2 day 1 and cycle 4 day 1. After peripheral blood was drawn into 8 mL Vacutainer Cell Preparation Tubes, PBMCs were isolated by centrifugation and then cryopreserved.

Source: peripheral blood mononuclear cells (PBMCs), taken at baseline. The clonotype comes from a human donor with classical Hodgkin lymphoma. The sequence is built from TRBV6-6 and TRBJ1-1; the D gene assignment is ambiguous. The CDR3: CASSFGTEAFF. The nucleotide sequence reads TGTGCCAGCAGTTTTGGGACTGAAGCTTTCTTT.